The 14 T cell receptor beta chains in this list originate from one sample, sequenced in a study of T cell responses to AZD1222 COVID-19 vaccine. Some clones are missing from TCRdb's copy, which holds only in-frame ones; the method was immunoSEQ multiplex PCR. The sample records approximately 140,000 clones, roughly 92% being singletons. Here the sequenced sample was peripheral blood, taken 28 days after the second AZD1222 dose. The receptors were sampled from an adult who received the AZD1222 COVID-19 vaccine.

The chain employs TRBV29-1 and TRBJ2-1; no definite D call. V dropped 3 bases and J dropped 0 bases, with 6 bases sitting between them. The CDR3 sequence is 13 residues long. Germline V gene lookup returns CDR1 SQVTM and CDR2 ANQGSEA. CDR3: CSVEGSSYNEQFF. The CDR3 nucleotides read TGCAGCGTTGAGGGCAGCTCCTACAATGAGCAGTTCTTC.

The V call is TRBV5-4, the J call TRBJ2-3; TRBD2 matches at 15 bases. CDR1 and CDR2 (germline): SGHNT, YYREEE (reference sequence). This CDR3 region has 17 residues. J lost 1 base, V lost 7 bases, and 7 bases had no gene match. The CDR3 DNA reads TGTGCCAGCCTTTGGACTAGCGGGGGGGAAGGCACAGATACGCAGTATTTT. Translation gives CASLWTSGGEGTDTQYF. Filled out from reference TRBV5-4 and TRBJ2-3, the complete variable domain reads ETGVTQSPTHLIKTRGQQVTLRCSSQSGHNTVSWYQQALGQGPQFIFQYYREEENGRGNFPPRFSGLQFPNYSSELNVNALELDDSALYLCASLWTSGGEGTDTQYFGPGTRLTVL.

This chain joins TRBV6-5 and TRBJ1-2; 10 bases are shared with TRBD1. V shed 5 bases and J 6 bases; nucleotides not matched to a gene: 6. From germline, CDR1 is MNHEY and CDR2 SVGAGI. The CDR3 is made up of 14 amino acids. For the CDR3, the DNA is TGTGCCAGCAGTCCCGGGACAGGGGAGCATGGCTACACCTTC. Protein sequence: CASSPGTGEHGYTF.

The rearrangement links TRBV19 to TRBJ1-5; D gene ambiguous. The germline CDR1 and CDR2 sequences are LNHDA and SQIVND (reference sequence). The CDR3 loop spans 15 amino acids. V shed 1 base and J shed 6 bases, with 13 bases lying between them. CDR3 residues: CASSIVKPSSQPQHF. DNA for the CDR3: TGTGCCAGTAGTATAGTAAAACCCTCGTCTCAGCCCCAGCATTTT.

The CDR3 nucleotides read TGTGCCAGCAGCTTCCGGACTAGCGGGAGGAACACCGGGGAGCTGTTTTTT. Translating gives CASSFRTSGRNTGELFF. This rearrangement joins TRBV5-8 to TRBJ2-2, with 13 bases matching TRBD2. There are 17 residues in the CDR3. CDR1 is SGHTS and CDR2 is YDEGEE in the germline V gene. The V and J ends lost 2 bases and 1 base, in that order; junction bases with no gene match: 2.

The chain links TRBV24-1 to TRBJ2-1; D gene uncertain. V lost 9 bases, J lost 7 bases, and 9 bases lay in between. The length of the CDR3 is 11 residues. The germline CDR1 and CDR2 sequences are KGHDR and SFDVKD. The CDR3 is CATAQRNEQFF. DNA for the CDR3: TGTGCCACCGCTCAACGGAATGAGCAGTTCTTC.

The V and J genes are TRBV5-6 and TRBJ2-7, with TRBD1 matching over 8 bases. This CDR3 is built from 13 residues. Germline CDR1 and CDR2: SGHDT and YYEEEE. J lost 7 bases, V lost 2 bases, and 5 bases had no gene match. The CDR3 DNA sequence: TGTGCCAGCAGCTTAGGCACAGGGGGGGAGCAGTACTTC. It codes for CASSLGTGGEQYF.

This clone is a singleton in its sample. The chain links TRBV6-1 to TRBJ1-3; no firm D call. Germline V CDR1 and CDR2: MNHNS, SASEGT. The CDR3 is 18 amino acids. V was pared by 1 base and J by 4 bases, with 20 bases between. CDR3 DNA: TGTGCCAGCAGTGAAGGATCGAGGGTTTTTCCCACGGGAAACACCATATATTTT. Amino acid sequence: CASSEGSRVFPTGNTIYF.

In this sample, this clone turned up once. This chain uses TRBV5-6 with TRBJ1-5; D might be TRBD1 (6 bases). In germline, CDR1 is SGHDT, CDR2 YYEEEE. This CDR3 comprises 14 residues. Trimming shortened V by 0 bases and J by 6 bases, and 10 bases separated the two germline ends. The CDR3 here is CASSLGQGTQPQHF. The CDR3 DNA is TGTGCCAGCAGCTTGGGGCAGGGGACTCAGCCCCAGCATTTT.

The V call is TRBV2, the J call TRBJ2-3, with D possibly matching TRBD1 (6 bases). This CDR3 spans 12 amino acids. The germline gives CDR1 SNHLY, CDR2 FYNNEI. V lost 8 bases, J lost 2 bases, and 8 bases lay in between. The CDR3 sequence is CASEGDTDTQYF. DNA of the CDR3: TGTGCCAGCGAGGGGGACACAGATACGCAGTATTTT.

The table lists this clone with a count of one. The chain is built from TRBV5-1 and TRBJ2-2, with a weak D call TRBD1 (6 bases). The CDR3 length is 14 residues. Trimming left V 4 bases short and J 6 bases short, with 13 bases between. The germline gives CDR1 SGHRS, CDR2 YFSETQ. The CDR3 coding sequence is TGCGCCAGCAGCCCCGGACAGCGTCCCGGGGAGCTGTTTTTT. The encoded protein is CASSPGQRPGELFF.

The gene calls are TRBV4-3 and TRBJ1-2; TRBD1 matches 9 bases. Germline V gene sequence: CDR1 LGHNA, CDR2 YSLEER. Germline trimming cut 0 bases from V and 4 bases from J; bases unmatched to any gene: 12. The CDR3 has 18 amino acids. The CDR3 nucleotides read TGCGCCAGCAGCCAAGAGTGGAACAGGGGGCTTTTGCGCTATGGCTACACCTTC. Translation gives CASSQEWNRGLLRYGYTF.

The chain has TRBV5-1 and TRBJ1-1; D might be TRBD1 (5 bases). CDR1 and CDR2 (germline): SGHRS, YFSETQ. Deletions cut 1 base from V and 3 bases from J, with 10 bases between. CDR3 length: 14 residues. The CDR3 spells CASSLRGGDTEAFF. The CDR3 DNA reads as TGCGCCAGCAGCTTGCGCGGGGGTGACACTGAAGCTTTCTTT.

The chain combines TRBV25-1 with TRBJ1-1; perhaps TRBD1 as D (5 bases). The CDR3 runs 14 residues. V was trimmed by 2 bases and J by 2 bases, leaving 9 bases between them. Germline assignment: CDR1 MGHDK and CDR2 SYGVNS. CDR3 sequence (DNA): TGTGCCAGCAGTGAACAGGGAACCAACACTGAAGCTTTCTTT. It specifies CASSEQGTNTEAFF.